The text below deals with one T cell receptor beta chain. Its antigen remains unidentified. The sample comes from a study of OX40 agonist ivuxolimab in advanced cancers. General study findings and limits: Clonal expansion was seen in CD4+ and CD8+ blood T cells by week 6 at 0.1 to 3.0 mg/kg.

Germline V gives CDR1 MNHEY, CDR2 SVGAGI. The CDR3 totals 15 residues. Deletions cut 6 bases from V and 0 bases from J, with 15 bases between. Using immunoSEQ multiplex PCR, the repertoire was profiled, and TCRdb retains in-frame clones only, with some absent. The table records some 77,000 clones, about 88% of them present only once. Sequenced here: CD4+ or CD8+ T cells sorted from blood, sampled in a trial of the OX40 agonist ivuxolimab. This TCR came from an adult with an advanced solid tumor such as melanoma, head and neck, liver or kidney cancer. The chain links TRBV6-5 to TRBJ2-7; weak D call: TRBD2 (6 bases). Here the CDR3 DNA reads TGTGCCAGCAGACCCCCGGGACTCACCTCCTACGAGCAGTACTTC. As protein: CASRPPGLTSYEQYF.